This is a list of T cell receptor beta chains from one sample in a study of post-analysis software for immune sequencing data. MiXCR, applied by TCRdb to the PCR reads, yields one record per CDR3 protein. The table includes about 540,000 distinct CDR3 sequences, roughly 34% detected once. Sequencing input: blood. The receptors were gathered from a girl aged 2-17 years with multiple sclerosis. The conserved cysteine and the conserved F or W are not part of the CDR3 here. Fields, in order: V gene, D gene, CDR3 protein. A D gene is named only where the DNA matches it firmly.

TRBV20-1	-	SARPGGIINQPQH
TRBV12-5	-	ASALAPDRTYNEQF
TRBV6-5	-	ASSRGQETQY
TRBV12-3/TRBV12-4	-	ASLQDGNTIY
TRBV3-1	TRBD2	ASSQEVGLAQETQY
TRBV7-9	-	ASSLGGERAF
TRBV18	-	ASSPGVPATNEKLF
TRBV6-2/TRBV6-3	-	ASSYLGRSTDTQY
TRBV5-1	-	ASSLGLPLDEQY
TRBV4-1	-	ASSPLPGADEKLF
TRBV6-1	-	ASSEVDRFYEQY
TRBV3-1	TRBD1	ASSQPTGGFGNEQF
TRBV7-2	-	ASRPNRVRGGELF
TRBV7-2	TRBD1	ASSFGGTGGQPQH
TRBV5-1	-	ASSSAGANTGELF
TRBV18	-	ASSSLSGELF
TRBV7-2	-	ASSLRGGAGNEQF